The 3 T cell receptor beta chains given below trace back to one sample, sequenced in a study of T cells in Graves' hyperthyroidism and ophthalmopathy. Amplification of TCR beta CDR3 regions was performed using RNA transcripts as template. In the first-round RT-PCR of the TCR CDR3, the HTBI primer set was used. Via MiXCR, TCRdb re-called the multiplex PCR reads, giving one row per CDR3 protein. The sample comprises hundreds of thousands of distinct CDR3 sequences, roughly 46% of which are singletons, and roughly 8.2% rests with the top ten. Sample: peripheral blood or thyroid tissue (not recorded which). These receptors were taken from a woman under 30 with Graves' hyperthyroidism.

The chain uses TRBV5-4 and TRBJ2-7; 8 nucleotides align to TRBD2. Germline assignment: CDR1 SGHNT and CDR2 YYREEE (reference sequence). After removal of 7 bases from V and 2 bases from J, the junction contained 8 bases not matched to a gene. The CDR3 is 14 amino acids. CDR3 DNA: TGTGCCAGCGTCCTACTAGCGGAACCCTACGAGCAGTACTTC. Its translation: CASVLLAEPYEQYF.

The V call is TRBV11-2, the J call TRBJ1-1; D gene ambiguous. With 8 bases removed from V and 4 bases from J, the gap between germline ends came to 14 bases. The germline gives CDR1 SGHAT, CDR2 FQNNGV. The CDR3 is 13 residues long. This chain's CDR3 is CASSPPGVTEAFF. As DNA, the CDR3 is TGTGCCAGCTCACCACCTGGGGTCACTGAAGCTTTCTTT.

The V call is TRBV2, the J call TRBJ1-5; 7 positions agree with TRBD1. Germline loops: CDR1 SNHLY, CDR2 FYNNEI. V lost 7 bases, J lost 3 bases, and 3 bases stayed unmatched. The CDR3 covers 13 residues. As DNA, the CDR3 is TGTGCCAGCATGGGACAGAACAATCAGCCCCAGCATTTT. Translating gives CASMGQNNQPQHF.